This T cell receptor beta chain is drawn from a study of blood T cell repertoires in COVID-19. Study summary: COVID-19 samples from acute and convalescent phases originated in the United States, Italy and Spain. The cDNA or gDNA used as material had been derived from T cells, B-cell-depleted T cells, or PBMCs.

Here immunoSEQ multiplex PCR was the method, and the copy in TCRdb shows in-frame clones only, minus some. Among hundreds of thousands of clones listed, around 87% were seen once. The CDR3 totals 15 residues. CDR1 SGHTA and CDR2 FQGNSA come from the germline V gene. Unmatched junction bases numbered 6, after V lost 4 bases and J lost 5 bases. The V and J genes are TRBV7-2 and TRBJ2-3, with 10 positions matching TRBD2. The sequence came from a man between 65 and 85 years old with acute or convalescent COVID-19. Sequenced input: peripheral blood. The CDR3 nucleotides are TGTGCCAGCAGCTGGGGGGGACTAGCGTTAGATACGCAGTATTTT. Encoded protein: CASSWGGLALDTQYF.